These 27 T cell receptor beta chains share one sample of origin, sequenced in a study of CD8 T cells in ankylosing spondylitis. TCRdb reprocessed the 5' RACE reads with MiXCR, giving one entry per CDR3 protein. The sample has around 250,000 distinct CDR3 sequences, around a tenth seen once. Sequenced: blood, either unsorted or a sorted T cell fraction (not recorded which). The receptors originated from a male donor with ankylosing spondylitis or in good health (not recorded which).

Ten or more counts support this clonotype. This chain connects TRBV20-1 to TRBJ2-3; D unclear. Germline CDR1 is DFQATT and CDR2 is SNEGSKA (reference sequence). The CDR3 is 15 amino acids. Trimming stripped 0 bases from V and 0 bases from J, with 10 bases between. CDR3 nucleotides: TGCAGTGCTAGAGAGCCAAGTAGCAGCACAGATACGCAGTATTTT. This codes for CSAREPSSSTDTQYF.

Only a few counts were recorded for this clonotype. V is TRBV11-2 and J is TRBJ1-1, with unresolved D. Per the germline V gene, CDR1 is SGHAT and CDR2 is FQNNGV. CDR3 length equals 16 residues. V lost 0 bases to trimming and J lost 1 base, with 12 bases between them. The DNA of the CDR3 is TGTGCCAGCAGCTTAGAAAGAAGACATGGGAACACTGAAGCTTTCTTT. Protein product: CASSLERRHGNTEAFF.

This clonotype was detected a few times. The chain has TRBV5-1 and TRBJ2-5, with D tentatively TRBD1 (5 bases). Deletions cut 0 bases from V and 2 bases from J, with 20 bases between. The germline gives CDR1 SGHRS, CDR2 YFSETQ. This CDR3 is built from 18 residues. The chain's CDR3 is CASSLVAADWGFQETQYF. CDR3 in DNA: TGCGCCAGCAGCTTGGTTGCGGCTGATTGGGGCTTTCAAGAGACCCAGTACTTC.

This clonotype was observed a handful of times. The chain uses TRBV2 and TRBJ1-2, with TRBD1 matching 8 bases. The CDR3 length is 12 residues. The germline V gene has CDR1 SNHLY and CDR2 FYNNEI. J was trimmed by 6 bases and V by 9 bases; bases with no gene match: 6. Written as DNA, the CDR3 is TGTGCCAGTCCGGGACAGGCTGATGGCTACACCTTC. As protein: CASPGQADGYTF.

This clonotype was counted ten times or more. The CDR3, as DNA: TGTGCCAGCAGTTTCTCCGTACAGCAAGAGACCCAGTACTTC. Translated, it gives CASSFSVQQETQYF. The chain couples TRBV12-3 or TRBV12-4 to TRBJ2-5; no firm D call. Deletions cut 3 bases from V and 2 bases from J, with 10 bases between. This CDR3 has 14 amino acids.

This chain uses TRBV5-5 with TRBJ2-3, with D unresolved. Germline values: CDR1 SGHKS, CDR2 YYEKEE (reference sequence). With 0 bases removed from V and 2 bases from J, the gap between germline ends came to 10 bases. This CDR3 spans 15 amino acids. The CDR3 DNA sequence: TGTGCCAGCAGCTTGGTGTTAAGCTCCACAGATACGCAGTATTTT. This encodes CASSLVLSSTDTQYF.

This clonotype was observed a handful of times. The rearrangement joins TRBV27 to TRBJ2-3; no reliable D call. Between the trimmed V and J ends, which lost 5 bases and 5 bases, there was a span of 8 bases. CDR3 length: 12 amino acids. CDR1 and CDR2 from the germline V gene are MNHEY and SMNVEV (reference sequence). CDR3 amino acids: CASSPRIDTQYF. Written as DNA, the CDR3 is TGTGCCAGCAGTCCCCGGATAGATACGCAGTATTTT.

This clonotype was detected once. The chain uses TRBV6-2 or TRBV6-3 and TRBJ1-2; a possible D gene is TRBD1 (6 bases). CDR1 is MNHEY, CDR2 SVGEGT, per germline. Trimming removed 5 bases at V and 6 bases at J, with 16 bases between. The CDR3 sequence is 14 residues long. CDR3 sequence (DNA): TGTGCCAGCAGTCCAGGGGATTTCCCTAATGGCTACACCTTC. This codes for CASSPGDFPNGYTF.

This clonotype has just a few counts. The CDR3 spells CASSPQDRPLMNTEAFF. In DNA form, the CDR3 reads TGTGCCAGCAGCCCCCAGGACAGGCCGTTAATGAACACTGAAGCTTTCTTT. This sequence joins TRBV9 and TRBJ1-1, with 7 bases fitting TRBD1. From germline, CDR1 is SGDLS and CDR2 YYNGEE. This CDR3 spans 17 amino acids. V trimming: 4 bases; J trimming: 0 bases; junction bases outside the gene matches: 12.

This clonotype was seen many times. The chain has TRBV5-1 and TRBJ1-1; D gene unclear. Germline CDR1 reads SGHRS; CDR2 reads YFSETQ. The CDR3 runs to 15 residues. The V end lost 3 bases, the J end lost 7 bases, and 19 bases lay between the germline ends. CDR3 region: CASSSTVTWKGEAFF. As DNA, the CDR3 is TGCGCCAGCAGCTCGACGGTTACATGGAAGGGTGAAGCTTTCTTT.

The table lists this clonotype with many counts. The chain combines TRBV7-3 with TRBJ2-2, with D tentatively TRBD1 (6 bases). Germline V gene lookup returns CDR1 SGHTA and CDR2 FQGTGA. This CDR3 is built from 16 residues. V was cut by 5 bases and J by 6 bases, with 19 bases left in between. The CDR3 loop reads CASSPSYRDRAGELFF. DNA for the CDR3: TGTGCCAGCAGCCCGTCGTACAGGGACCGTGCCGGGGAGCTGTTTTTT.

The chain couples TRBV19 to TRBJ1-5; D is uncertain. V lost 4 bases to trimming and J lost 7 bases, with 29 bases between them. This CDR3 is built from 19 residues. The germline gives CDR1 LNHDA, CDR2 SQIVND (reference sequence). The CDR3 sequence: CASSTQYPGQEIAGQPQHF. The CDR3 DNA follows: TGTGCCAGTAGTACTCAATATCCGGGCCAGGAGATAGCGGGCCAGCCCCAGCATTTT. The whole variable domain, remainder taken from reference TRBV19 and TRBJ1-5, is DGGITQSPKYLFRKEGQNVTLSCEQNLNHDAMYWYRQDPGQGLRLIYYSQIVNDFQKGDIAEGYSVSREKKESFPLTVTSAQKNPTAFYLCASSTQYPGQEIAGQPQHFGDGTRLSIL.

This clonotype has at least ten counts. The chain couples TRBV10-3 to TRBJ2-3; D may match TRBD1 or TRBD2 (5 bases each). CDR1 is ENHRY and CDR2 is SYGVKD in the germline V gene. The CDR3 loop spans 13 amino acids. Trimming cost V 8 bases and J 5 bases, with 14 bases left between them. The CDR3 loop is CAICLTGLDTQYF. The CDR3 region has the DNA TGTGCCATCTGCTTGACGGGGCTAGATACGCAGTATTTT.

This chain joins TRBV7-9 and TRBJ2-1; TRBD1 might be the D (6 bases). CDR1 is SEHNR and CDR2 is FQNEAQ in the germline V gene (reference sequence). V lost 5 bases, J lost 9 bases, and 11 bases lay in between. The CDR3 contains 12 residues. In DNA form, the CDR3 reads TGTGCCAGCAGCGACCAAGGGGGTGAGCAGTTCTTC. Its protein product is CASSDQGGEQFF. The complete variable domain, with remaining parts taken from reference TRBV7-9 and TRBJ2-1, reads DTGVSQNPRHKITKRGQNVTFRCDPISEHNRLYWYRQTLGQGPEFLTYFQNEAQLEKSRLLSDRFSAERPKGSFSTLEIQRTEQGDSAMYLCASSDQGGEQFFGPGTRLTVL.

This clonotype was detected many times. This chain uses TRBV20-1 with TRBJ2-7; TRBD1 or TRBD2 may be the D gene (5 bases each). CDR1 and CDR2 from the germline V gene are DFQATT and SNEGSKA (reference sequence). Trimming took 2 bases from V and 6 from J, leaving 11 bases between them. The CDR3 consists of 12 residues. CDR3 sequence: CSARTAGGEQYF. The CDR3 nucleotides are TGCAGTGCTAGAACGGCTGGGGGCGAGCAGTACTTC.

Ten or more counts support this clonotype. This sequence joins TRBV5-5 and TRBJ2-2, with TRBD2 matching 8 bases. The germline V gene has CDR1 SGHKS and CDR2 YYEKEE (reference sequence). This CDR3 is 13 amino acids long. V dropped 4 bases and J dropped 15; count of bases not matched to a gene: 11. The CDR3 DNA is TGTGCCAGCAGCACGACCCCGACTAGCGAGGTGTTTTTT. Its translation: CASSTTPTSEVFF.

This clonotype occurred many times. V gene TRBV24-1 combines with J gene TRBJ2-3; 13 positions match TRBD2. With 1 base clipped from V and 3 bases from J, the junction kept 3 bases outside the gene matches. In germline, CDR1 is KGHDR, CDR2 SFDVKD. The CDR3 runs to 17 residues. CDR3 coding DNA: TGTGCCACCAGTGATTTTGGACTAGCGGGGGCGACAGATACGCAGTATTTT. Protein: CATSDFGLAGATDTQYF.

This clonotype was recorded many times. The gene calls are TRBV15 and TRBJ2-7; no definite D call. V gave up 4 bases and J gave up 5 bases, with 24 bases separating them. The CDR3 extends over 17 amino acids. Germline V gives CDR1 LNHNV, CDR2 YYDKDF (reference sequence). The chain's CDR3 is CATSTNLLGLEGDEQYF. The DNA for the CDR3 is TGTGCCACCAGCACCAACCTTTTAGGGTTGGAAGGAGACGAGCAGTACTTC.

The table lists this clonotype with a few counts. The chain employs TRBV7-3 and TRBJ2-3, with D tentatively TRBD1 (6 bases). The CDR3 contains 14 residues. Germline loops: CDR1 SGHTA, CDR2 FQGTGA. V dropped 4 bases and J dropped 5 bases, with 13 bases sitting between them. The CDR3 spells CASSYSTGLDTQYF. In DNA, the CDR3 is TGTGCCAGCAGCTACTCAACAGGGTTAGATACGCAGTATTTT. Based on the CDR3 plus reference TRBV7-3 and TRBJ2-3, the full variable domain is GAGVSQTPSNKVTEKGKYVELRCDPISGHTALYWYRQSLGQGPEFLIYFQGTGAADDSGLPNDRFFAVRPEGSVSTLKIQRTERGDSAVYLCASSYSTGLDTQYFGPGTRLTVL.

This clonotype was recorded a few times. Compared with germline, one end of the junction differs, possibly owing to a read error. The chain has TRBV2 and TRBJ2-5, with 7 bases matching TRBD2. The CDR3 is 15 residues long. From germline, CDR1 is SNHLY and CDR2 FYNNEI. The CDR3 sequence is CASREGLVLAETQYF. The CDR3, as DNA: TGTGCCAGCAGGGAAGGACTAGTCTTGGCAGAGACCCAGTACTTC.

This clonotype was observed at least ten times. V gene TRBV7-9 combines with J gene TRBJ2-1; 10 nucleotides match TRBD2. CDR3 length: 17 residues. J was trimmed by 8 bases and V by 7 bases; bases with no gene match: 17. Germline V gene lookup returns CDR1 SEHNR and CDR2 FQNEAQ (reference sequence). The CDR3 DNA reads TGTGCCAGCACGTACCGGCAGCGGGGGGGCTTTTCCCATGAGCAGTTCTTC. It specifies CASTYRQRGGFSHEQFF.

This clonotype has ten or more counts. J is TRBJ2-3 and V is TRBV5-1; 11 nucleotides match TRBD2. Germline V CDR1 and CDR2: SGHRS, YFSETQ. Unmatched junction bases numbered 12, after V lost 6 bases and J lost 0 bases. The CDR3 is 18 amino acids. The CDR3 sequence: CASTEISGGASSTDTQYF. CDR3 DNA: TGCGCCAGCACCGAAATTAGCGGGGGGGCATCTAGCACAGATACGCAGTATTTT.

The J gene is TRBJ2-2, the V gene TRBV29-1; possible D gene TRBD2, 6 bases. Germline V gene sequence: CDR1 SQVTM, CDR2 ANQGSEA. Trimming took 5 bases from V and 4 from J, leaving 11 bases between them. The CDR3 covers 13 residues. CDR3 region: CSVPGVGTGELFF. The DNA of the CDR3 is TGCAGCGTTCCGGGGGTAGGCACCGGGGAGCTGTTTTTT.

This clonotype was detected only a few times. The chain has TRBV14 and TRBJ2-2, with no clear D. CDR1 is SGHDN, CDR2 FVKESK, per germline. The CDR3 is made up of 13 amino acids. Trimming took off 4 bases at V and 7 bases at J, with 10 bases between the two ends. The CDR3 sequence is CASSPRFVGELFF. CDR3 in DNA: TGTGCCAGCAGCCCACGTTTCGTCGGGGAGCTGTTTTTT.

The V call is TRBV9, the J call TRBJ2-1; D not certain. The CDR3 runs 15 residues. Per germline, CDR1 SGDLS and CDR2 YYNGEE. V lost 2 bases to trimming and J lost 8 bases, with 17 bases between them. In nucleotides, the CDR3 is TGTGCCAGCAGCGTTACTGCCTCATCCCTTTATGAGCAGTTCTTC. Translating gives CASSVTASSLYEQFF.

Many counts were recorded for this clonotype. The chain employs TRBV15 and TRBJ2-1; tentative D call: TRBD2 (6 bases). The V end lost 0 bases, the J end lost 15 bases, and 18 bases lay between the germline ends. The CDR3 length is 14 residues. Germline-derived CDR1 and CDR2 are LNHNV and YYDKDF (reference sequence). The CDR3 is CATSRDRASPEGFF. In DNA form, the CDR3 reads TGTGCCACCAGCAGAGATCGTGCATCCCCGGAGGGGTTCTTC.

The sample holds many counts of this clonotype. CDR3 coding DNA: TGCGCCAGCAGCTTGGCAGGGGCGGTCACCGGGGAGCTGTTTTTT. Its translation is CASSLAGAVTGELFF. The V and J genes are TRBV5-1 and TRBJ2-2, with D possibly TRBD1 on 6 matching bases. Germline V gene data show CDR1 as SGHRS and CDR2 as YFSETQ. V lost 0 bases and J lost 4, with 10 bases in between. The CDR3 is 15 amino acids.